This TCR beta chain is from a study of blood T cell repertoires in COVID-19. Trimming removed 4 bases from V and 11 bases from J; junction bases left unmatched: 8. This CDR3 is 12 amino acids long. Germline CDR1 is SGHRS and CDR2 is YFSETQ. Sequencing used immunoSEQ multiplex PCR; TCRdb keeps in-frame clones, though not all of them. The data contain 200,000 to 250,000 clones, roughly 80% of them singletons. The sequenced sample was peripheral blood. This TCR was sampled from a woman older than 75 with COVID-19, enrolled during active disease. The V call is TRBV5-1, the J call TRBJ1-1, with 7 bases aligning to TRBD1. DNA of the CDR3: TGCGCCAGCAGCCCCCTTGAGGGGGCGGCTTTCTTT. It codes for CASSPLEGAAFF.